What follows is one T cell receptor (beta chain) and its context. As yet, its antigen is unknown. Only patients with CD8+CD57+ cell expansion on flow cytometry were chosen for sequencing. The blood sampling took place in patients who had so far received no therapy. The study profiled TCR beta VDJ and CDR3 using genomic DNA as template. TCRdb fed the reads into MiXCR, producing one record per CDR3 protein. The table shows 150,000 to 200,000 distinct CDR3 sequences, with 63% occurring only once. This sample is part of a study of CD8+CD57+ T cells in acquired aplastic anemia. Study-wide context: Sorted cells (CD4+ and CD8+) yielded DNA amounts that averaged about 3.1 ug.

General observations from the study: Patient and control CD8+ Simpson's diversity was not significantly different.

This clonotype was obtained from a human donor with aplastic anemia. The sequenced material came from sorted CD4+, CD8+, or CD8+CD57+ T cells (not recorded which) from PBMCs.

The CDR3 nucleotides are TGTGCCAGCAGCCAGGGGACAGGGTGGCCCAACTATGGCTACACCTTC. It encodes CASSQGTGWPNYGYTF. V and J are TRBV4-2 and TRBJ1-2; 9 bases line up with TRBD1. With V trimmed by 3 bases and J by 2 bases, 7 bases remained unmatched. Germline assignment: CDR1 LGHNA and CDR2 YNFKEQ. The CDR3 spans 16 residues.